This passage covers 18 T cell receptor beta chains from one sample sequenced in a study of early stage breast cancer tumors. Here immunoSEQ multiplex PCR was the method, and the copy in TCRdb shows in-frame clones only, minus some. Here the sample spans more than 65,000 clones, approximately 80% being singletons. The sequenced material came from blood. These receptors were obtained from a person aged 40-50 years with breast cancer.

CDR3 protein: CASQPGLGPGELFF. Written as DNA, the CDR3 is TGCGCCAGCCAACCGGGACTAGGCCCCGGGGAGCTGTTTTTT. The chain joins TRBV5-1 to TRBJ2-2, with 8 positions matching TRBD2. The germline CDR1 and CDR2 sequences are SGHRS and YFSETQ. The CDR3 extends over 14 amino acids. J was trimmed by 6 bases and V by 7 bases; bases with no gene match: 8. The full variable domain, rest sourced from reference TRBV5-1 and TRBJ2-2, is KAGVTQTPRYLIKTRGQQVTLSCSPISGHRSVSWYQQTPGQGLQFLFEYFSETQRNKGNFPGRFSGRQFSNSRSEMNVSTLELGDSALYLCASQPGLGPGELFFGEGSRLTVL.

The chain couples TRBV19 to TRBJ2-3; TRBD1 matches at 8 bases. In germline, CDR1 is LNHDA, CDR2 SQIVND (reference sequence). CDR3 size: 16 residues. V dropped 4 bases and J dropped 0; count of bases not matched to a gene: 6. CDR3: CASSTGTGRSTDTQYF. The CDR3 DNA reads as TGTGCCAGTAGTACCGGGACAGGCAGAAGCACAGATACGCAGTATTTT.

This sequence joins TRBV6-1 and TRBJ2-7; perhaps TRBD1 as D (5 bases). Trimming pared 4 bases from V and 2 bases from J, leaving 12 bases between. The CDR3 sequence is 14 residues long. CDR1 is MNHNS, CDR2 SASEGT, per germline. The CDR3 spells CASSVIQGTYEQYF. In DNA form, the CDR3 reads TGTGCCAGCAGTGTCATCCAGGGAACCTACGAGCAGTACTTC.

V gene TRBV28 combines with J gene TRBJ1-1; D gene unclear. Germline V gene lookup returns CDR1 MDHEN and CDR2 SYDVKM. V was pared by 7 bases and J by 11 bases, with 17 bases between. The CDR3 spans 12 residues. Here the CDR3 DNA reads TGTGCCAGCAATTACCCTCCGAGCGTGGCTTTCTTT. The encoded protein is CASNYPPSVAFF.

The chain employs TRBV5-4 and TRBJ2-7, with 8 bases fitting TRBD1. Germline V gene data show CDR1 as SGHNT and CDR2 as YYREEE (reference sequence). The V segment lost 3 bases and the J segment 2 bases; nucleotides outside the gene matches: 7. The CDR3 length is 15 residues. In DNA form, the CDR3 reads TGTGCCAGCAGCTACGGACAGGGCCTCCCCTACGAGCAGTACTTC. Translation gives CASSYGQGLPYEQYF.

V is TRBV11-2 and J is TRBJ2-7; D possibly uses TRBD1 or TRBD2 (6 bases each). In germline, CDR1 is SGHAT, CDR2 FQNNGV. The length of the CDR3 is 14 residues. V was trimmed by 0 bases and J by 7 bases, leaving 13 bases between them. The CDR3 is CASSLDRGLREQYF. In DNA form, the CDR3 reads TGTGCCAGCAGCTTAGATCGGGGGCTGAGGGAGCAGTACTTC. The full variable domain, rest sourced from reference TRBV11-2 and TRBJ2-7, is EAGVAQSPRYKIIEKRQSVAFWCNPISGHATLYWYQQILGQGPKLLIQFQNNGVVDDSQLPKDRFSAERLKGVDSTLKIQPAKLEDSAVYLCASSLDRGLREQYFGPGTRLTVT.

The chain combines TRBV29-1 with TRBJ2-1; D is unclear. CDR3 size: 11 residues. V was cut by 7 bases and J by 9 bases, with 13 bases left in between. Per germline, CDR1 SQVTM and CDR2 ANQGSEA. CDR3 coding DNA: TGCAGCGGAGGACCCTGGGGTGAGCAGTTCTTC. This sequence encodes CSGGPWGEQFF.

This clone has just a few counts. The genes are TRBV6-5 and TRBJ1-5, with TRBD1 identical over 9 bases. The CDR3 totals 14 residues. Per germline, CDR1 MNHEY and CDR2 SVGAGI. V shed 2 bases, J shed 6 bases, and the junction held 2 bases outside the gene matches. CDR3 region: CASSYGQGIQPQHF. CDR3 coding DNA: TGTGCCAGCAGTTACGGACAGGGGATTCAGCCCCAGCATTTT.

The V gene is TRBV29-1, the J gene TRBJ2-5, with 7 bases that match TRBD2. The CDR3 has 14 residues. Germline V CDR1 and CDR2: SQVTM, ANQGSEA. V lost 7 bases to trimming and J lost 2 bases; unmatched junction nucleotides: 10. The CDR3 DNA sequence: TGCAGCGCCCTAAGGACTAGGAAGCAAGAGACCCAGTACTTC. Encoded protein: CSALRTRKQETQYF.

The chain carries TRBV6-6 and TRBJ2-7, with D possibly being TRBD2 (5 bases). CDR1 MNHNY and CDR2 SVGAGI come from the germline V gene (reference sequence). The V end was cut by 2 bases, the J end by 3 bases, with 11 bases between. The CDR3 totals 14 residues. DNA for the CDR3: TGTGCCAGCAGTTACGGCCTAGCTCTCTACGAGCAGTACTTC. This translates into CASSYGLALYEQYF.

V is TRBV9 and J is TRBJ2-1; either TRBD1 or TRBD2 may supply D (5 bases each). Germline CDR1 reads SGDLS; CDR2 reads YYNGEE. V shed 3 bases and J shed 11 bases, with 18 bases lying between them. The CDR3 totals 14 residues. This chain's CDR3 is CASSAGPGVEKQFF. As DNA, the CDR3 is TGTGCCAGCAGCGCGGGACCCGGGGTGGAGAAGCAGTTCTTC.

J is TRBJ2-6 and V is TRBV2; D perhaps matches TRBD2 (6 bases). Germline-derived CDR1 and CDR2 are SNHLY and FYNNEI. This CDR3 has 14 amino acids. Deletions cut 10 bases from V and 0 bases from J, with 10 bases between. This CDR3 is CAKWRDSGANVLTF. CDR3 nucleotides: TGTGCCAAATGGAGGGACTCTGGGGCCAACGTCCTGACTTTC.

In this sample, this clone turned up once. The chain uses TRBV6-4 and TRBJ2-5; D is perhaps TRBD1 (6 bases). Germline-derived CDR1 and CDR2 are MRHNA and SNTAGT. The CDR3 is made up of 14 amino acids. Trimming pared 6 bases from V and 2 bases from J, leaving 13 bases between. CDR3 protein: CASRAHDRQETQYF. DNA of the CDR3: TGTGCCAGCAGAGCTCACGACAGGCAAGAGACCCAGTACTTC.

The V call is TRBV27, the J call TRBJ2-2; D gene ambiguous. From germline, CDR1 is MNHEY and CDR2 SMNVEV (reference sequence). The V and J ends lost 5 bases and 5 bases respectively, with 15 bases between them. The CDR3 extends over 15 amino acids. The CDR3 loop is CASSRSDVATGELFF. In nucleotides, the CDR3 is TGTGCCAGCAGTCGCTCAGATGTGGCGACCGGGGAGCTGTTTTTT.

This chain connects TRBV28 to TRBJ2-2; TRBD1 or TRBD2 may be the D gene (6 bases each). Trimming removed 4 bases from V and 2 bases from J, with 11 bases in between. The CDR3 sequence is 15 residues long. Germline V gene sequence: CDR1 MDHEN, CDR2 SYDVKM. CDR3 coding DNA: TGTGCCAGCAGTTCGGGGGCTTCTAACACCGGGGAGCTGTTTTTT. It encodes CASSSGASNTGELFF.

The chain couples TRBV11-2 to TRBJ1-2, with D hard to call. V was cut by 1 base and J by 3 bases, with 15 bases left in between. The CDR3 has 16 amino acids. The germline gives CDR1 SGHAT, CDR2 FQNNGV. The CDR3 sequence is CASSLGNIWNDYGYTF. In DNA form, the CDR3 reads TGTGCCAGCAGCTTAGGTAATATTTGGAACGACTATGGCTACACCTTC.

This sequence joins TRBV19 and TRBJ2-2; D is uncertain. CDR3 length: 11 residues. The V gene lost 7 bases and the J gene lost 8 bases, with 8 bases spanning the gap. The germline CDR1 and CDR2 sequences are LNHDA and SQIVND (reference sequence). The CDR3 DNA sequence: TGTGCCAGTATGGGCGGAGGGGAGCTGTTTTTT. The encoded protein is CASMGGGELFF. The entire variable domain, with the rest obtained from reference TRBV19 and TRBJ2-2, is as follows: DGGITQSPKYLFRKEGQNVTLSCEQNLNHDAMYWYRQDPGQGLRLIYYSQIVNDFQKGDIAEGYSVSREKKESFPLTVTSAQKNPTAFYLCASMGGGELFFGEGSRLTVL.

The chain joins TRBV4-1 to TRBJ2-7; the D gene is possibly TRBD2 (6 bases). The CDR3 has 15 amino acids. Trimming left V 1 base short and J 3 bases short, with 13 bases between. The V gene's germline CDR1 is MGHRA and CDR2 YSYEKL. CDR3 amino acids: CASSQARGSVYEQYF. CDR3 DNA: TGCGCCAGCAGCCAAGCGCGGGGCAGCGTCTACGAGCAGTACTTC.